These 21 T cell receptor beta chains originate from one sample sequenced in a study of T cells in Graves' hyperthyroidism and ophthalmopathy. Amplified TCR beta CDR3 regions came from RNA transcripts. First-round RT-PCR with HTBI primers amplified the TCR CDR3 region. TCRdb independently ran MiXCR on the multiplex PCR reads; one entry per CDR3 protein. The data hold 450,000 to 600,000 distinct CDR3 sequences, with around 13% observed a single time. What was sequenced was blood. The receptors stem from a woman aged 40 to 50 with Graves' hyperthyroidism.

V gene TRBV3-1 combines with J gene TRBJ2-3; D uncertain. V was pared by 0 bases and J by 10 bases, with 17 bases between. This CDR3 is built from 15 residues. Germline V gene lookup returns CDR1 LGHDT and CDR2 YNNKEL (reference sequence). The CDR3 DNA reads TGTGCCAGCAGCCAAGATCCGACCACGAATGGGGCGCAGTATTTT. Translation: CASSQDPTTNGAQYF.

This clonotype was seen repeatedly, ten times or more. The V gene is TRBV7-2, the J gene TRBJ2-1; the match to TRBD2 covers 9 bases. The V gene end was trimmed by 1 base and the J gene end by 3 bases; junction bases not matched to a gene: 1. CDR3 length: 15 amino acids. CDR1 and CDR2 from the germline V gene are SGHTA and FQGNSA. CDR3 amino acids: CASSLVAGDYNEQFF. The CDR3 nucleotides are TGTGCCAGCAGCTTAGTAGCGGGAGACTACAATGAGCAGTTCTTC. The whole variable domain, filled in from reference TRBV7-2 and TRBJ2-1, reads GAGVSQSPSNKVTEKGKDVELRCDPISGHTALYWYRQSLGQGLEFLIYFQGNSAPDKSGLPSDRFSAERTGGSVSTLTIQRTQQEDSAVYLCASSLVAGDYNEQFFGPGTRLTVL.

This clonotype was seen more than once but under ten times. The rearrangement joins TRBV6-1 to TRBJ2-1; no clear D. CDR1 is MNHNS, CDR2 SASEGT, per germline. Trimming cost V 3 bases and J 0 bases, with 6 bases left between them. The CDR3 sequence is 14 residues long. The CDR3 DNA is TGTGCCAGCAGTGAGACTGACTCCTACAATGAGCAGTTCTTC. Its translation is CASSETDSYNEQFF.

This clonotype was counted many times. V is TRBV12-3 or TRBV12-4 and J is TRBJ2-7, with TRBD1 identical over 10 bases. There are 16 residues in the CDR3. Unmatched junction bases numbered 9, after V lost 5 bases and J lost 2 bases. CDR3 in amino acids: CASSTFKDRGTYEQYF. CDR3 in DNA: TGTGCCAGCAGTACTTTCAAGGACAGGGGGACCTACGAGCAGTACTTC.

In this sample, this clonotype turned up a few times. The CDR3: CASSEAGRVTGELFF. The CDR3 bases are TGTGCCAGCAGTGAAGCGGGCAGGGTCACCGGGGAGCTGTTTTTT. The V call is TRBV6-1, the J call TRBJ2-2; tentative D call: TRBD1 (5 bases). Trimming removed 0 bases from V and 4 bases from J, with 9 bases in between. CDR3 size: 15 residues. The germline CDR1 and CDR2 sequences are MNHNS and SASEGT.

The sample holds a few counts of this clonotype. This sequence joins TRBV5-1 and TRBJ2-2; 7 bases fit TRBD2. The germline CDR1 and CDR2 sequences are SGHRS and YFSETQ. The CDR3 loop spans 16 amino acids. Trimming at V came to 0 bases and at J to 3 bases, leaving 5 bases not matched to a gene. DNA for the CDR3: TGCGCCAGCAGCTTGGACGCTAGCGGACACACCGGGGAGCTGTTTTTT. Its translation: CASSLDASGHTGELFF.

This clonotype was seen a few times. The chain is built from TRBV9 and TRBJ2-5; D gene unclear. This CDR3 region has 15 residues. The V gene lost 2 bases and the J gene lost 2 bases, with 13 bases spanning the gap. Looked up from germline, CDR1 is SGDLS and CDR2 is YYNGEE. The CDR3 DNA reads TGTGCCAGCAGCGTTTCGGACGGAAAACAAGAGACCCAGTACTTC. Its translation: CASSVSDGKQETQYF.

The sample holds a few counts of this clonotype. The chain employs TRBV29-1 and TRBJ1-1, with D unclear. Deletions cut 5 bases from V and 8 bases from J, with 18 bases between. The CDR3 contains 13 residues. Per the germline V gene, CDR1 is SQVTM and CDR2 is ANQGSEA. The CDR3, as DNA: TGCAGCGTTCGTAACAGTGAGGGCACCGAAGCTTTCTTT. Protein product: CSVRNSEGTEAFF.

The rearrangement links TRBV9 to TRBJ2-1; D remains ambiguous. There are 12 residues in the CDR3. Trimming took 4 bases from V and 8 from J, leaving 10 bases between them. The germline CDR1 and CDR2 sequences are SGDLS and YYNGEE. CDR3 nucleotide sequence: TGTGCCAGCAGCTTCCGACCGGATGAGCAGTTCTTC. Translation gives CASSFRPDEQFF.

About this clonotype: This may stem from a read error, because a much larger clone lies one nucleotide away. This rearrangement joins TRBV3-1 to TRBJ2-3, with D possibly TRBD2 on 6 matching bases. The CDR3 is 16 residues long. Germline V CDR1 and CDR2: LGHDT, YNNKEL (reference sequence). The V end was cut by 3 bases, the J end by 6 bases, with 19 bases between. The CDR3 bases are TGTGCCAGCAGCCAGGAGCGGGCCGATTGGGGGGATACGCAGTATTTT. Translated: CASSQERADWGDTQYF.

This clonotype has ten or more counts. The chain joins TRBV28 to TRBJ2-7; D is unresolved. Germline V lookup: CDR1 MDHEN, CDR2 SYDVKM. This CDR3 contains 12 residues. V was pared by 4 bases and J by 3 bases, with 7 bases between. The CDR3 nucleotides are TGTGCCAGCAGTTATGAGCACTACGAGCAGTACTTC. Its translation is CASSYEHYEQYF.

This clonotype occurred many times. The rearrangement joins TRBV12-3 or TRBV12-4 to TRBJ1-1; the D gene is possibly TRBD1 (5 bases). The germline V and J ends were trimmed by 8 bases and 2 bases, with 15 bases remaining between them. The CDR3 length is 14 residues. The CDR3 spells CASGPGGGNTEAFF. DNA of the CDR3: TGTGCCAGCGGACCTGGTGGGGGTAACACTGAAGCTTTCTTT.

This clonotype was counted ten times or more. The rearrangement uses TRBV3-1 and TRBJ2-7; 7 bases are a match to TRBD2. The CDR3 totals 15 residues. Germline CDR1 is LGHDT and CDR2 is YNNKEL (reference sequence). The V gene end was trimmed by 1 base and the J gene end by 4 bases; junction bases not matched to a gene: 7. CDR3 region: CASSQGPGGGYEQYF. As DNA, the CDR3 is TGTGCCAGCAGCCAAGGCCCGGGAGGTGGGTACGAGCAGTACTTC.

This clonotype was picked up many times. The rearrangement joins TRBV28 to TRBJ2-7, with D maybe TRBD2 (5 bases). Per germline, CDR1 MDHEN and CDR2 SYDVKM. This CDR3 is built from 17 residues. The ends were cut back, 6 bases at V and 2 bases at J, with 23 bases in the middle. This chain's CDR3 is CASSSPGKVGLTYEQYF. CDR3 bases: TGTGCCAGCAGCTCACCGGGGAAGGTGGGGTTAACCTACGAGCAGTACTTC.

This clonotype has a handful of counts. V gene TRBV5-1 combines with J gene TRBJ2-5, with D perhaps TRBD2 (5 bases). The CDR3 runs to 15 residues. Deletions cut 0 bases from V and 5 bases from J, with 14 bases between. Germline values: CDR1 SGHRS, CDR2 YFSETQ. CDR3 amino acids: CASSLEGSLFETQYF. DNA of the CDR3: TGCGCCAGCAGCTTGGAAGGGAGTCTCTTTGAGACCCAGTACTTC.

This clonotype was observed many times. V is TRBV28 and J is TRBJ2-3; TRBD2 agrees at 12 bases. CDR1 is MDHEN, CDR2 SYDVKM, per germline. This CDR3 contains 17 residues. The trim removed 5 bases at V and 2 bases at J, leaving 8 bases unmatched. The CDR3, as DNA: TGTGCCAGCAGTCCCAGGACTAGCGGGAAAGACACAGATACGCAGTATTTT. Translating it yields CASSPRTSGKDTDTQYF.

In its sample, this clonotype was seen many times. The V gene is TRBV28, the J gene TRBJ2-2; D is possibly TRBD2 (6 bases). V gave up 5 bases and J gave up 7 bases, with 14 bases separating them. There are 14 residues in the CDR3. CDR1 is MDHEN and CDR2 is SYDVKM in the germline V gene. The CDR3 DNA sequence: TGTGCCAGCAGTCGTGGAGGGGAAGGCGGGGAGCTGTTTTTT. Translation: CASSRGGEGGELFF.

The table lists this clonotype with a count of one. The chain has TRBV30 and TRBJ2-1; D gene uncertain. This CDR3 spans 13 amino acids. V was pared by 1 base and J by 8 bases, with 12 bases between. From germline, CDR1 is GTSNPN and CDR2 SVGIG (reference sequence). The CDR3 loop reads CAWSGLGWDEQFF. As DNA, the CDR3 is TGTGCCTGGAGTGGGCTAGGTTGGGATGAGCAGTTCTTC.

The table lists this clonotype with many counts. The gene calls are TRBV18 and TRBJ1-2, with D hard to call. Germline CDR1 is KGHSH and CDR2 is LQKENI. This CDR3 spans 13 amino acids. Trimming cost V 3 bases and J 0 bases, with 5 bases left between them. The chain's CDR3 is CASSPASNYGYTF. The DNA for the CDR3 is TGTGCCAGCTCACCGGCGTCTAACTATGGCTACACCTTC.

This clonotype was picked up many times. The chain joins TRBV12-3 or TRBV12-4 to TRBJ1-2, with 7 bases aligning to TRBD1. V lost 4 bases to trimming and J lost 4 bases; unmatched junction nucleotides: 9. The length of the CDR3 is 15 residues. The CDR3 loop is CASSSSAGGSYGYTF. The CDR3 coding sequence is TGTGCCAGCAGTTCGTCAGCAGGGGGTTCCTATGGCTACACCTTC.

A word on this clonotype: One base away lies a much larger clone, so this may be a sequencing read error. The chain recombines TRBV28 with TRBJ1-5; tentatively, D is TRBD1 (6 bases). Germline V gene lookup returns CDR1 MDHEN and CDR2 SYDVKM. The CDR3 extends over 17 amino acids. CDR3 DNA sequence: TGTGCCGGCAGTTCCCCATCCCTAGGGGGTCACAGTCAGCCCCAGCATTTT. This translates into CAGSSPSLGGHSQPQHF.